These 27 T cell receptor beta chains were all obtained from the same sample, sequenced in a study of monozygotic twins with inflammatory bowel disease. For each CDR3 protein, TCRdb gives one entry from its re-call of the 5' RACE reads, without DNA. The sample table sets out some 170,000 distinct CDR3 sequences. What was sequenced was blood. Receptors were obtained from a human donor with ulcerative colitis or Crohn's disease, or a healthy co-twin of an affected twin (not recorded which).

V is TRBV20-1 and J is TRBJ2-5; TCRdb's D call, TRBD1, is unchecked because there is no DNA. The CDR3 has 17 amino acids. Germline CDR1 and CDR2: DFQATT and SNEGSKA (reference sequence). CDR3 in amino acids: CSARVPSGTGGTETQYF.

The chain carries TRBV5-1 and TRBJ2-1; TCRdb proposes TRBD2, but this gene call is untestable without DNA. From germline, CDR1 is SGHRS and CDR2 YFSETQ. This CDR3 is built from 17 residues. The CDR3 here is CASSLLAGGLVDNEQFF.

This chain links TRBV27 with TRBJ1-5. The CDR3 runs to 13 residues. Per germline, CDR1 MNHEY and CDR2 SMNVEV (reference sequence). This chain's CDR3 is CASSWVFNQPQHF.

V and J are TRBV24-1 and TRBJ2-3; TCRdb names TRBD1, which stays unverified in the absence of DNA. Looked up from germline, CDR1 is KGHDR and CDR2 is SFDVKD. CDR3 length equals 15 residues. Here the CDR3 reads CATSERGDTTDTQYF.

The CDR3 sequence: CASSLEGGQGNQPQHF. The genes are TRBV7-8 and TRBJ1-5. This CDR3 comprises 16 residues. The germline V gene has CDR1 SGHVS and CDR2 FQNEAQ.

The CDR3 sequence: CASSPLAPRGSSTEAFF. The J gene is TRBJ1-1, the V gene TRBV18; TCRdb's D call, TRBD1, is unchecked because there is no DNA. Germline V gene lookup returns CDR1 KGHSH and CDR2 LQKENI. This CDR3 spans 17 amino acids. Looking up the rest from reference TRBV18 and TRBJ1-1 gives the full variable domain: NAGVMQNPRHLVRRRGQEARLRCSPMKGHSHVYWYRQLPEEGLKFMVYLQKENIIDESGMPKERFSAEFPKEGPSILRIQQVVRGDSAAYFCASSPLAPRGSSTEAFFGQGTRLTVV.

The chain's CDR3 is CASSLGSGRPYEQYF. The J gene is TRBJ2-7, the V gene TRBV7-8. Germline V gives CDR1 SGHVS, CDR2 FQNEAQ. This CDR3 spans 15 amino acids.

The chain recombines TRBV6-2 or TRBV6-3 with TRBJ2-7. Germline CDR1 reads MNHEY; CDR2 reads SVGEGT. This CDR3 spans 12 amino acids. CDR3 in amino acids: CASRSNSYEQYF.

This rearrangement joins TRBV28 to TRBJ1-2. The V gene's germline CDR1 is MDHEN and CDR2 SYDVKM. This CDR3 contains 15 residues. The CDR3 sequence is CASSFRPPRNYGYTF.

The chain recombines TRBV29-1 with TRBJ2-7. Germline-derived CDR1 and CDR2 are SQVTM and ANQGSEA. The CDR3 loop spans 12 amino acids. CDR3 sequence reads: CSVETQRYEQYF.

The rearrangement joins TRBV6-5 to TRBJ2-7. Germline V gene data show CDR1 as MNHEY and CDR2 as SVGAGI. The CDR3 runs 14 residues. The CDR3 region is CASSYSNRPDEQYF.

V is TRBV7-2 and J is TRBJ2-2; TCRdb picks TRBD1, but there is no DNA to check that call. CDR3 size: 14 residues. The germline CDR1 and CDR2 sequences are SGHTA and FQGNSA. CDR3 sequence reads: CASSRDRAAGELFF.

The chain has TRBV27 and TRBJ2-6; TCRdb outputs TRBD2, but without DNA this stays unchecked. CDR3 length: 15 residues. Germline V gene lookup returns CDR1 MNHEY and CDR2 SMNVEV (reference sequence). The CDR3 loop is CASRREGYGANVLTF. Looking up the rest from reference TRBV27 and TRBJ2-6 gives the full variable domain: EAQVTQNPRYLITVTGKKLTVTCSQNMNHEYMSWYRQDPGLGLRQIYYSMNVEVTDKGDVPEGYKVSRKEKRNFPLILESPSPNQTSLYFCASRREGYGANVLTFGAGSRLTVL.

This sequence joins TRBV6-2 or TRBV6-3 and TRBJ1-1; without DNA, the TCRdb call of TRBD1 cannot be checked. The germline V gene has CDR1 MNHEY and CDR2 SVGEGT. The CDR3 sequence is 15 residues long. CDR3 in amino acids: CASSYFSEGDTEAFF.

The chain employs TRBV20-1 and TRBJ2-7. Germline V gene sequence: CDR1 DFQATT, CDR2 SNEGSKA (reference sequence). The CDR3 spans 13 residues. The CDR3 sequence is CSAIGQGTYEQYF.

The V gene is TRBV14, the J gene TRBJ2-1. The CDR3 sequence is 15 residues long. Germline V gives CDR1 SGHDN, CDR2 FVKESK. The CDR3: CASSQVGFVFVEQFF.

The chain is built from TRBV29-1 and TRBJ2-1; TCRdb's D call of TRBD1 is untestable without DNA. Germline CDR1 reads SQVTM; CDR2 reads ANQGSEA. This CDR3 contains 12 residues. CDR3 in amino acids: CSGTGGYNEQFF.

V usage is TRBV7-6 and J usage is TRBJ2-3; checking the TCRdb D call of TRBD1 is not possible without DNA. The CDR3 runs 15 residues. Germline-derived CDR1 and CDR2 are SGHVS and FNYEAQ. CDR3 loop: CASSSSDRYPDTQYF.

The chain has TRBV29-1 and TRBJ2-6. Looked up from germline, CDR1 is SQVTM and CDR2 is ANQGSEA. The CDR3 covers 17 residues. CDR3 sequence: CSVESTVQGSGANVLTF. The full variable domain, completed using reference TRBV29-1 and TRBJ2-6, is SAVISQKPSRDICQRGTSLTIQCQVDSQVTMMFWYRQQPGQSLTLIATANQGSEATYESGFVIDKFPISRPNLTFSTLTVSNMSPEDSSIYLCSVESTVQGSGANVLTFGAGSRLTVL.

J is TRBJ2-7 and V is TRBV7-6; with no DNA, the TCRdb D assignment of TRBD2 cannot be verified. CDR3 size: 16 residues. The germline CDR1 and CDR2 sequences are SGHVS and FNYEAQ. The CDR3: CASSLEPSGNPYEQYF. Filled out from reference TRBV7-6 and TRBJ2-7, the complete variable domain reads GAGVSQSPRYKVTKRGQDVALRCDPISGHVSLYWYRQALGQGPEFLTYFNYEAQQDKSGLPNDRFSAERPEGSISTLTIQRTEQRDSAMYRCASSLEPSGNPYEQYFGPGTRLTVT.

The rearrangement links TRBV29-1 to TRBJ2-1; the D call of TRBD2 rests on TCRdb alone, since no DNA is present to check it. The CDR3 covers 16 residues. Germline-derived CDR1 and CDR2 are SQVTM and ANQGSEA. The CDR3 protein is CSVESGGLADYNEQFF.

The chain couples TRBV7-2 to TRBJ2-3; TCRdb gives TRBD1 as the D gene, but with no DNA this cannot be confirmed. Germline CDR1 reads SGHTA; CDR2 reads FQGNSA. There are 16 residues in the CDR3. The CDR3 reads CASSPSIPGATDTQYF. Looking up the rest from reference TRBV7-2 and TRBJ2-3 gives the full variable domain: GAGVSQSPSNKVTEKGKDVELRCDPISGHTALYWYRQSLGQGLEFLIYFQGNSAPDKSGLPSDRFSAERTGGSVSTLTIQRTQQEDSAVYLCASSPSIPGATDTQYFGPGTRLTVL.

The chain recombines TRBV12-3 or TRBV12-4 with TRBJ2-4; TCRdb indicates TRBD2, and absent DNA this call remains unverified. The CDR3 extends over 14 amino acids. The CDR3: CASSWAGGRDMQYF.

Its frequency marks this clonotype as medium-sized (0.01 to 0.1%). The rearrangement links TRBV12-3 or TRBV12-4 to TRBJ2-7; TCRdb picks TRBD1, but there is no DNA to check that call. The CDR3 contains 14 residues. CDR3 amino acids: CASSSYRQRYEQYF.

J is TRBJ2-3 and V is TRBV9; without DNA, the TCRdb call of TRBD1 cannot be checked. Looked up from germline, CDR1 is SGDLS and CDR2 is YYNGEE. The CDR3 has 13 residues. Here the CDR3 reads CASSPRISDTQYF. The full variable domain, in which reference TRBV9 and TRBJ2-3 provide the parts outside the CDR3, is DSGVTQTPKHLITATGQRVTLRCSPRSGDLSVYWYQQSLDQGLQFLIQYYNGEERAKGNILERFSAQQFPDLHSELNLSSLELGDSALYFCASSPRISDTQYFGPGTRLTVL.

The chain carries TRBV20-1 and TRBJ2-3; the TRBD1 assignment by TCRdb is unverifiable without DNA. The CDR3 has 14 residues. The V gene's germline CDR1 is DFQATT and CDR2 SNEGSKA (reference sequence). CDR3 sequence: CSADILLSTDTQYF.

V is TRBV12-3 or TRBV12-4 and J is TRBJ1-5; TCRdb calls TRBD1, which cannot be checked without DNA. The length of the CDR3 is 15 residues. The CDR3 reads CASSPRGAREQPQHF.